These 13 T cell receptor beta chains share one sample of origin, sequenced in a study of technical replicates of blood from several donors. Some clones are missing from TCRdb's copy, which holds only in-frame ones; the method was immunoSEQ multiplex PCR. Of some 47,000 clones listed, roughly 90% are singletons. Sequences were obtained from PBMCs. These receptors came from a human donor in good health. Some clones in this sample may be carry-over from other donors' samples.

J is TRBJ1-2 and V is TRBV30; TRBD1 is a possible D gene (5 bases). The germline V gene encodes CDR1 GTSNPN and CDR2 SVGIG (reference sequence). V lost 4 bases and J lost 4, with 19 bases in between. The CDR3 has 15 amino acids. The DNA of the CDR3 is TGTGCCTGGATCGGGGGACGGCACTCGTTCTATGGCTACACCTTC. The encoded protein is CAWIGGRHSFYGYTF.

The CDR3 is CASSNSETTSTDTQYF. The DNA of the CDR3 is TGCGCCAGCAGCAACTCCGAGACGACTAGCACAGATACGCAGTATTTT. The chain carries TRBV5-1 and TRBJ2-3, with no clear D. Trimming took off 4 bases at V and 0 bases at J, with 15 bases between the two ends. Germline CDR1 and CDR2: SGHRS and YFSETQ. The CDR3 is 16 amino acids.

J is TRBJ2-2 and V is TRBV6-5; TRBD2 agrees at 14 bases. J gave up 7 bases and V 4 bases, and 5 bases lay outside the gene matches. CDR3 length: 16 residues. Germline-derived CDR1 and CDR2 are MNHEY and SVGAGI. Here the CDR3 reads CASSSGTSGRVGELFF. The DNA for the CDR3 is TGTGCCAGCAGTTCCGGGACTAGCGGGAGAGTCGGGGAGCTGTTTTTT.

This rearrangement joins TRBV29-1 to TRBJ1-4; D remains unclear. CDR3 size: 12 residues. V was pared by 6 bases and J by 8 bases, with 13 bases between. Germline V CDR1 and CDR2: SQVTM, ANQGSEA. The CDR3 spells CSVQEVEEKLFF. The CDR3 DNA follows: TGCAGCGTGCAGGAGGTAGAAGAAAAACTGTTTTTT.

This clone was counted between two and nine times. The CDR3 region is CASRAEPYSNQPQHF. CDR3 sequence (DNA): TGTGCCAGCAGGGCGGAACCCTATAGCAATCAGCCCCAGCATTTT. The chain carries TRBV6-1 and TRBJ1-5; D uncertain. Trimming took 6 bases from V and 0 from J, leaving 12 bases between them. The CDR3 has 15 amino acids. CDR1 is MNHNS and CDR2 is SASEGT in the germline V gene.

This chain joins TRBV30 and TRBJ2-6; 10 nucleotides line up with TRBD2. Unmatched junction bases numbered 7, after V lost 8 bases and J lost 0 bases. The CDR3 has 16 residues. The V gene's germline CDR1 is GTSNPN and CDR2 SVGIG (reference sequence). Here the CDR3 DNA reads TGTGCCGGGGGACTAGCGCCGAGCTCTGGGGCCAACGTCCTGACTTTC. Encoded protein: CAGGLAPSSGANVLTF.

As DNA, the CDR3 is TGTGCCAGCAGCTTAGGGGACAGGGGAGGAAATTCACCCCTCCACTTT. Protein: CASSLGDRGGNSPLHF. V gene TRBV7-2 combines with J gene TRBJ1-6, with 10 positions matching TRBD1. This CDR3 is built from 16 residues. V lost 1 base, J lost 7 bases, and 4 bases stayed unmatched. CDR1 is SGHTA and CDR2 is FQGNSA in the germline V gene.

This clone was detected once. V gene TRBV2 combines with J gene TRBJ2-1, with 7 bases identical to TRBD1. This CDR3 contains 17 residues. Per the germline V gene, CDR1 is SNHLY and CDR2 is FYNNEI. J lost 2 bases, V lost 10 bases, and 17 bases had no gene match. The CDR3 DNA reads TGTGCCACCGACAGGGTCGGCCCTCCCGAAACCTACAATGAGCAGTTCTTC. Its translation is CATDRVGPPETYNEQFF.

The rearrangement joins TRBV6-4 to TRBJ2-3, with TRBD2 matching 9 bases. The CDR3 spans 15 residues. CDR1 and CDR2 (germline): MRHNA, SNTAGT. V gave up 3 bases and J gave up 1 base; unmatched junction bases: 2. In DNA form, the CDR3 reads TGTGCCAGCAGTGAGATAGCGGGGGGCACAGATACGCAGTATTTT. Protein product: CASSEIAGGTDTQYF.

Concerning this clone: The sample has other DNA sequences that encode this CDR3 too. The chain combines TRBV7-2 with TRBJ2-7, with 9 bases lining up with TRBD1. With 5 bases clipped from V and 1 base from J, the junction kept 6 bases outside the gene matches. The CDR3 extends over 15 amino acids. CDR1 and CDR2 from the germline V gene are SGHTA and FQGNSA. CDR3 region: CASSPDRGRSYEQYF. In nucleotides, the CDR3 is TGTGCCAGCAGCCCGGACAGGGGAAGATCCTACGAGCAGTACTTC. The variable domain in full, completed from reference TRBV7-2 and TRBJ2-7, reads GAGVSQSPSNKVTEKGKDVELRCDPISGHTALYWYRQSLGQGLEFLIYFQGNSAPDKSGLPSDRFSAERTGGSVSTLTIQRTQQEDSAVYLCASSPDRGRSYEQYFGPGTRLTVT.

The chain carries TRBV19 and TRBJ1-1; 10 nucleotides align to TRBD1. This CDR3 spans 16 amino acids. J gave up 2 bases and V 6 bases, and 9 bases lay outside the gene matches. The germline gives CDR1 LNHDA, CDR2 SQIVND (reference sequence). The CDR3 DNA reads TGTGCCAGTAGAGACTACGGACAGGGGGTTAACACTGAAGCTTTCTTT. Translated, it gives CASRDYGQGVNTEAFF.

The chain uses TRBV13 and TRBJ2-5, with D perhaps TRBD2 (5 bases). CDR3 length: 14 residues. The V end was cut by 2 bases, the J end by 3 bases, with 10 bases between. Germline CDR1 PRHDT, CDR2 FYEKMQ (reference sequence). This CDR3 is CASSLSSGEETQYF. CDR3 nucleotides: TGTGCCAGCAGCTTATCTTCCGGGGAAGAGACCCAGTACTTC. Drawing the rest from reference TRBV13 and TRBJ2-5, the complete variable domain is AAGVIQSPRHLIKEKRETATLKCYPIPRHDTVYWYQQGPGQDPQFLISFYEKMQSDKGSIPDRFSAQQFSDYHSELNMSSLELGDSALYFCASSLSSGEETQYFGPGTRLLVL.

This chain connects TRBV4-3 to TRBJ2-3; TRBD1 is a possible D gene (6 bases). V was clipped by 0 bases and J by 2 bases, with 12 bases between them. The V gene's germline CDR1 is LGHNA and CDR2 YSLEER. CDR3 length: 16 amino acids. The CDR3 DNA reads TGCGCCAGCAGCCAAGATGGGGACACAACCACAGATACGCAGTATTTT. It codes for CASSQDGDTTTDTQYF.